This T cell receptor beta chain was retrieved from a study of response to subunit inactivated influenza vaccine. Losses at the gene ends were 5 bases for V and 10 bases for J; bases not matched to a gene: 16. CDR1 is SGHNT, CDR2 YENEEA, per germline. CDR3 length equals 16 residues. TCRdb analysed the RT-PCR reads with MiXCR anew, one entry per CDR3 protein. This sample yields 400,000 to 650,000 distinct CDR3 sequences, of which less than 7.5% are seen a single time; around 13% belongs to the top ten. This clonotype was seen a handful of times. The gene calls are TRBV11-3 and TRBJ2-1; 8 bases agree with TRBD1. This TCR came from a man between 45 and 75 years old who received an inactivated influenza vaccine. Sample: PBMCs from blood, taken roughly 24 months after vaccination. The CDR3 loop reads CASSGSGTGTPGEQFF. CDR3 bases: TGTGCCAGCAGCGGATCCGGGACAGGAACTCCAGGGGAGCAGTTCTTC.